This T cell receptor (beta chain) was recorded in a study of blood T cell repertoires in COVID-19. Original processing notes: Amplification of reference gene primers provided the estimated nucleated cell counts. The table came from immunoSEQ multiplex PCR; TCRdb's copy has only in-frame clones and leaves some out. The DNA gave D and trimming, while V, J and clone size come from that table. The table has 220,000 or so clones, 86% seen once; the top ten hold 10%. Sequenced input: peripheral blood. This receptor was identified in a woman aged 50 to 60 with COVID-19, enrolled during active disease.

For the CDR3, the DNA is TGTGCCAGCAGTGATAAGAGGGGTGGGGGCGTGGGGACCCAGTACTTC. As protein: CASSDKRGGGVGTQYF. The chain has TRBV6-1 and TRBJ2-5; maybe TRBD1 (6 bases). Germline V gene data show CDR1 as MNHNS and CDR2 as SASEGT. Trimming removed 3 bases at V and 7 bases at J, with 21 bases between. The CDR3 consists of 16 residues.